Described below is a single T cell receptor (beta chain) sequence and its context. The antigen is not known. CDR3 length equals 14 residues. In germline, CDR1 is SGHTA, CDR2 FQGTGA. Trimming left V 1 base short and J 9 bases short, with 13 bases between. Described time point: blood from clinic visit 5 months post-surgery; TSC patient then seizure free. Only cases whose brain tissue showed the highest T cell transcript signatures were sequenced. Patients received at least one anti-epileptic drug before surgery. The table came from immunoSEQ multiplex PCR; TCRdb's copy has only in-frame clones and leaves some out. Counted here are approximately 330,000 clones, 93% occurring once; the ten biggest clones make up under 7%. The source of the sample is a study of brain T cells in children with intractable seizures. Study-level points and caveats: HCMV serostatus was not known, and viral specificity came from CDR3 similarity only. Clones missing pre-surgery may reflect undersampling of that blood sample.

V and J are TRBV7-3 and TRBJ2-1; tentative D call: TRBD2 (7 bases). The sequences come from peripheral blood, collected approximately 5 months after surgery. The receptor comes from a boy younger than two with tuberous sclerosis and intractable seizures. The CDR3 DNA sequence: TGTGCCAGCAGCTTAAGTGGGAGGGGGAGTGAGCAGTTCTTC. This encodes CASSLSGRGSEQFF.